Listed here are 2 T cell receptor beta chains from one sample, sequenced in a study of shared clonotypes between healthy human individuals. Profiling relied on immunoSEQ multiplex PCR, and the TCRdb table lists in-frame clones only, not all of them. The sample shows approximately 500,000 clones, roughly 80% of them seen only once. The sample consisted of PBMCs. Receptor source: a woman aged 40-49 years in good health. Some clones in this sample may be carry-over from other donors' samples.

J is TRBJ2-3 and V is TRBV10-1, with D unclear. This CDR3 comprises 18 residues. Germline V lookup: CDR1 WNHNN, CDR2 SYGVQD (reference sequence). V lost 6 bases to trimming and J lost 6 bases, with 28 bases between them. CDR3 bases: TGCGCCAGCAGCCGCCCCCTAGTTAGTATCTTGAGTGTTGATACGCAGTATTTT. Protein product: CASSRPLVSILSVDTQYF.

This clone was observed a single time. V usage is TRBV6-4 and J usage is TRBJ2-1; D gene unclear. V lost 0 bases, J lost 6 bases, and 6 bases lay in between. Germline CDR1 and CDR2: MRHNA and SNTAGT. The CDR3 sequence is 13 residues long. The CDR3 here is CASSDSNTNEQFF. CDR3 bases: TGTGCCAGCAGTGACTCGAATACCAATGAGCAGTTCTTC.